This is a list of T cell receptor beta chains from one sample in a study of PD-1 blockade in classical Hodgkin lymphoma. Assay used: immunoSEQ multiplex PCR; TCRdb lists only in-frame clones, some missing. Of more than 40,000 clones in the sample, about 77% were seen once. Sequences were derived from peripheral blood mononuclear cells (PBMCs), sampled before the fourth cycle of nivolumab. The receptors were gathered from a human donor with classical Hodgkin lymphoma. Each CDR3 is given with its conserved first and last residue. The D gene is left open where the match is weak. Part of the rows lack a size; the others show once, few, many or a class for expanded clones.

j_gene,v_gene,d_gene,abundance,CDR3aa,CDR3nt
TRBJ2-7,TRBV5-6,TRBD1,once,CASSSGTGIEQYF,TGTGCCAGCAGCTCCGGGACAGGGATCGAGCAGTACTTC
TRBJ2-7,TRBV10-3,TRBD1,-,CAIRATGETYEQYF,TGTGCCATCAGAGCGACAGGGGAAACTTACGAGCAGTACTTC
TRBJ1-2,TRBV6-6,TRBD1,few,CASSQGAGGYTF,TGTGCCAGCAGCCAGGGGGCGGGTGGCTACACCTTC
TRBJ2-1,TRBV28,-,once,CASGDRLNNEQFF,TGTGCCAGCGGAGACAGGTTAAACAATGAGCAGTTCTTC
TRBJ2-3,TRBV6-5,-,-,CASSFLGQYTDTQYF,TGTGCCAGCAGTTTCCTCGGACAGTACACAGATACGCAGTATTTT
TRBJ2-1,TRBV19,-,once,CASSIAGGKGNEQFF,TGTGCCAGTAGTATAGCTGGGGGCAAGGGGAATGAGCAGTTCTTC
TRBJ1-2,TRBV19,-,-,CASSIGALRGYTF,TGTGCCAGTAGTATAGGGGCTCTTAGAGGCTACACCTTC
TRBJ2-7,TRBV6-5,-,-,CASSIQESSYEQYF,TGTGCCAGCAGTATACAGGAAAGCTCCTACGAGCAGTACTTC
TRBJ2-2,TRBV29-1,TRBD2,-,CSVRTSSVNTGELFF,TGCAGCGTCAGGACTAGCAGTGTCAACACCGGGGAGCTGTTTTTT
TRBJ2-3,TRBV7-2,TRBD2,-,CASSLEGLAGGLRDTQYF,TGTGCCAGCAGCTTAGAAGGACTAGCGGGGGGGCTAAGAGATACGCAGTATTTT
TRBJ2-5,TRBV2,-,-,CASSVSETQYF,TGTGCCAGCAGTGTTTCCGAGACCCAGTACTTC
TRBJ1-4,TRBV12-5,-,-,CASGLVFSAATNEKLFF,TGTGCTAGTGGTTTGGTATTTAGTGCAGCAACTAATGAAAAACTGTTTTTT
TRBJ1-1,TRBV9,-,-,CASSVGEHMNTEAFF,TGTGCCAGCAGCGTGGGGGAACACATGAACACTGAAGCTTTCTTT
TRBJ1-1,TRBV6-5,-,-,CASSYQTSGNTEAFF,TGTGCCAGCAGTTACCAGACAAGTGGTAACACTGAAGCTTTCTTT
TRBJ1-4,TRBV5-1,-,-,CASSLAATNEKLFF,TGCGCCAGCAGCTTGGCCGCAACTAATGAAAAACTGTTTTTT
TRBJ2-7,TRBV7-2,-,once,CASSLARTYEQYF,TGTGCCAGCAGCTTAGCCAGGACCTACGAGCAGTACTTC
TRBJ2-1,TRBV7-7,TRBD2,-,CASSRLGSGGPFYNEQFF,TGTGCTAGCAGCCGCCTGGGGAGCGGGGGTCCATTCTACAATGAGCAGTTCTTC
TRBJ1-1,TRBV29-1,TRBD1,once,CSVGGQGLYAGAFF,TGCAGCGTGGGAGGACAGGGACTCTACGCGGGAGCTTTCTTT
TRBJ2-7,TRBV6-5,-,-,CASSPGGANPYEQYF,TGTGCCAGCAGTCCAGGCGGGGCCAACCCCTACGAGCAGTACTTC
TRBJ1-5,TRBV6-5,-,once,CASSSQVNQPQHF,TGTGCCAGCAGTTCCCAAGTCAATCAGCCCCAGCATTTT
TRBJ2-3,TRBV12-5,TRBD1,-,CASGLVKDRPGYF,TGTGCTAGTGGTTTGGTAAAGGACAGGCCGGGCTATTTT
TRBJ1-1,TRBV7-8,TRBD1,few,CASSLAGRGAFF,TGTGCCAGCAGCTTAGCGGGCAGGGGGGCTTTCTTT
TRBJ2-4,TRBV18,TRBD1,-,CASSPGQGASIQYF,TGTGCCAGCTCCCCCGGACAGGGGGCGAGCATTCAGTACTTC
TRBJ2-5,TRBV6-5,TRBD2,-,CASSQSSGGFTGQYF,TGTGCCAGCAGTCAATCTAGCGGGGGGTTTACGGGCCAGTACTTC
TRBJ2-1,TRBV5-1,-,-,CASSTSPTYNEQFF,TGCGCCAGCAGCACCTCACCGACATACAATGAGCAGTTCTTC
TRBJ1-2,TRBV6-5,-,-,CASSYSWGNYGYTF,TGTGCCAGCAGTTACTCTTGGGGAAACTATGGCTACACCTTC
TRBJ2-7,TRBV29-1,-,-,CSVEDSDYEQYF,TGCAGCGTTGAAGACTCTGACTACGAGCAGTACTTC
TRBJ1-2,TRBV6-5,-,-,CASSYGLNYGYTF,TGTGCCAGCAGTTACGGGCTTAACTATGGCTACACCTTC
TRBJ1-2,TRBV5-1,TRBD1,few,CASSKTGRVDGYTF,TGCGCCAGCAGCAAGACAGGGAGGGTCGATGGCTACACCTTC
TRBJ1-2,TRBV7-2,-,few,CASSSQRAGGSYTF,TGTGCCAGCAGTTCACAAAGGGCCGGGGGGAGCTACACCTTC
TRBJ2-5,TRBV19,-,-,CASSNKGGSGETQYF,TGTGCCAGTTCAAACAAGGGGGGCAGCGGGGAGACCCAGTACTTC
TRBJ1-2,TRBV4-3,-,once,CASSQDVGRSYGYTF,TGCGCCAGCAGCCAAGACGTGGGGAGAAGCTATGGCTACACCTTC
TRBJ1-5,TRBV19,TRBD1,few,CASSRRQGQDQPQHF,TGTGCCAGTAGTAGAAGACAGGGGCAGGATCAGCCCCAGCATTTT
TRBJ2-1,TRBV4-2,TRBD2,-,CASSQDLTSGYNEQFF,TGTGCCAGCAGCCAAGACCTGACTAGCGGGTACAATGAGCAGTTCTTC
TRBJ1-3,TRBV7-2,TRBD1,-,CASSVTGEEAGNTIYF,TGTGCCAGCAGCGTAACAGGGGAAGAGGCTGGAAACACCATATATTTT
TRBJ1-3,TRBV5-1,-,-,CASSLAGVQLGNTIYF,TGCGCCAGCAGCTTGGCGGGGGTTCAACTCGGAAACACCATATATTTT
TRBJ1-2,TRBV5-1,-,-,CASSLDNPGVGGYTF,TGCGCCAGCAGCTTGGACAATCCGGGAGTTGGTGGCTACACCTTC
TRBJ2-5,TRBV7-3,TRBD1,-,CASSPKAGTGIGETQYF,TGTGCCAGCAGCCCCAAAGCCGGGACAGGGATCGGGGAGACCCAGTACTTC
TRBJ1-1,TRBV18,-,-,CASSPALNTEAFF,TGTGCCAGCTCACCGGCCCTGAACACTGAAGCTTTCTTT
TRBJ1-1,TRBV7-2,-,-,CASSLVDRPGTEAFF,TGTGCCAGCAGCTTAGTGGACCGACCAGGCACTGAAGCTTTCTTT
TRBJ1-2,TRBV19,TRBD1,-,CASSISTGAYGYTF,TGTGCCAGTAGTATTTCCACAGGGGCCTATGGCTACACCTTC
TRBJ1-1,TRBV7-3,TRBD1,-,CASSPRQGIAEAFF,TGTGCCAGCAGCCCCCGACAGGGGATCGCTGAAGCTTTCTTT
TRBJ2-7,TRBV7-3,-,-,CASSLEGVGEQYF,TGTGCCAGCAGCTTGGAGGGGGTCGGAGAGCAGTACTTC
TRBJ1-2,TRBV9,-,few,CASSPVTGGDYGYTF,TGTGCCAGCAGCCCCGTTACGGGTGGGGACTATGGCTACACCTTC
TRBJ1-6,TRBV18,-,few,CASSPRGQSSPLHF,TGTGCCAGCTCACCACGGGGACAAAGCTCACCCCTCCACTTT
TRBJ1-4,TRBV7-9,TRBD1,-,CASSPQGAREKLFF,TGTGCCAGCAGCCCACAGGGGGCTCGTGAAAAACTGTTTTTT
TRBJ1-2,TRBV6-6,-,-,CASRRPGYYGYTF,TGTGCCAGCAGGCGACCAGGGTACTATGGCTACACCTTC
TRBJ1-2,TRBV6-1,-,few,CASSPDTSYGYTF,TGTGCCAGCAGTCCCGACACCTCCTATGGCTACACCTTC
TRBJ1-5,TRBV6-5,-,-,CASSPHRVDQPQHF,TGTGCCAGCAGCCCCCACAGGGTCGATCAGCCCCAGCATTTT
TRBJ1-6,TRBV10-3,TRBD1,-,CAISESETGSLLNSPLHF,TGTGCCATCAGTGAGTCTGAGACAGGGTCCCTCCTTAATTCACCCCTCCACTTT
TRBJ2-1,TRBV5-1,TRBD1,-,CASSAGTGGHNEQFF,TGCGCCAGCAGCGCCGGGACAGGGGGCCACAATGAGCAGTTCTTC
TRBJ2-3,TRBV7-2,-,many,CASSYHTDTQYF,TGTGCCAGCAGTTACCACACAGATACGCAGTATTTT
TRBJ2-7,TRBV30,-,once,CAWSDMGTAGEQYF,TGTGCCTGGAGTGATATGGGGACGGCTGGCGAGCAGTACTTC